The clone carrying this T cell receptor (beta chain) was detected ten times or more. What it recognizes is unknown. TCRdb re-called the reads with MiXCR, one entry per CDR3 protein. The sample includes roughly 700,000 distinct CDR3 sequences, roughly a third seen only once; the top ten take around a sixth. This entry is derived from a study of T cell repertoires in cytomegalovirus infection. General study findings and limits: Adding up the frequency of public TCR beta families identified people who carried CMV plus the relevant HLA.

This TCR derives from a human donor in good health (CMV status not recorded). Some clones in this sample may be carry-over from other donors' samples. Here the sequenced sample was cultured PBMCs, taken from culture after CMV antigen stimulation.

In DNA form, the CDR3 reads TGTGCCAGCAGCCCCAACCAGGATTCCGGAAAACTGTTTTTT. Protein product: CASSPNQDSGKLFF. The chain carries TRBV7-2 and TRBJ1-4; D gene uncertain. The V and J ends lost 5 bases and 10 bases respectively, with 17 bases between them. The CDR3 runs to 14 residues. CDR1 is SGHTA and CDR2 is FQGNSA in the germline V gene.